Here is one TCR beta chain with its context. This entry is derived from a study of Siglec-9 on CD8 T cells in melanoma. V dropped 0 bases and J dropped 7; count of bases not matched to a gene: 7. Germline V gene sequence: CDR1 MNHNY, CDR2 SVGAGI (reference sequence). There are 15 residues in the CDR3. The method was immunoSEQ multiplex PCR; TCRdb's version includes in-frame clones alone and lacks a portion of them. Here the sample spans over 30,000 clones, around 81% being singletons. The chain recombines TRBV6-6 with TRBJ1-2; 8 bases match TRBD1. The receptor's source is a human donor in good health. The sequenced sample consisted of Siglec-9- CD8+ T cells sorted from blood. The CDR3 DNA is TGTGCCAGCAGTTACTCGGCGACAGGGGCTGCTGGCTACACCTTC. This codes for CASSYSATGAAGYTF.